This TCR beta chain came from a study of T cells in Graves' hyperthyroidism and ophthalmopathy (dated by TCRdb to 2018 to 2020). Background for the entire study: Peripheral blood was sampled at the time of initial diagnosis, prior to any treatment. To identify TCR V-J signatures that set the groups apart, the researchers used a discovery cohort of 100 patients, made up of around 40 with Graves' ophthalmopathy and about 60 with stable Graves' hyperthyroidism. An independent validation cohort of around 20 hyperthyroidism patients and approximately 16 patients who later progressed to ophthalmopathy tested prospective prediction of ophthalmopathy. The 75 to 100 discovery patients were randomly split 7:3 into training and test sets. In addition, the study compared T-cell repertoires in thyroid tissue and in blood from five to seven Graves' hyperthyroidism patients. Once sampling was done, hyperthyroidism patients were given methimazole at a starting dose of 30 mg daily, whereas ophthalmopathy patients were given high-dose intravenous methylprednisolone. The paper describes TCR Vbeta CDR3 sequencing of 120 to 150 peripheral blood samples, made up of around 41 ophthalmopathy patients, some 80 hyperthyroidism patients and some 17 progressor patients.

In the ophthalmopathy patients, disease was moderately to severely active, with a Clinical Activity Score of 3 or more, a NOSPECS grade of 4 or more, and a duration of less than 3 months. Patients with uncontrolled infections, other autoimmune diseases, pregnancy or lactation were excluded. Diagnoses relied on clinical symptoms, serum thyroxine and TRAb, thyroid ultrasound and orbital computed tomography. PBMCs were separated from around 9.1 ml of fresh peripheral blood using Ficoll-Paque density gradient centrifugation. Total RNA was extracted using Trizol reagent, and RNA quality was assessed on an Agilent 2100 Bioanalyzer. General findings and caveats noted by the study authors: In validation, the model predicted progression to ophthalmopathy a median of approximately 6.3 months before onset, with 70% to 71% sensitivity and about 75% specificity. Most expanded thyroid clonotypes (frequency above 0.001) were also detected in blood, a finding suggesting that blood repertoires may reflect thyroid immune responses. In cross-validation, a model built on a 13 V-J signature told ophthalmopathy apart from stable hyperthyroidism with under 90% sensitivity and roughly 83% specificity, and in testing the same model reached 80%/75%. No statistical method was used to fix the sample size in advance, and group allocation was not hidden from the investigators.

TCR beta CDR3 regions were amplified from RNA transcripts. For the first round of RT-PCR on the TCR CDR3, the HTBI primer set was used together with the Qiagen OneStep RT-PCR kit. Libraries were constructed in a second round of multiplex PCR, after which size selection and purification were performed. Sequencing of the libraries was done on an Illumina HiSeq2000 using paired-end 100 bp reads. The original methods were these. Raw data were processed with SOAPnuke, discarding reads with adapters, uncalled bases, mean Phred below 15, or no exact constant-primer or identifier match. High-quality paired reads were merged with COPE v1.2.5, and unique nucleotide sequences were defined as clonotypes. MiTCR v1.1 was used to align clonotypes to the IMGT TRBV, TRBD and TRBJ reference segments. The analysis was restricted to V-J combinations with a frequency above 0.0001, which together covered 98% to 99.2% of the repertoires. A TCS score was defined as the ratio of F50 (clonal expansion) to E x V (chaos), with BLOSUM62-based TCRdist applied between CDR3 peptides within each V-J. Welch's t-statistics and random forest reduced approximately 520 V-J features to around 14, which were used in a naive Bayes classifier (R e1071). The raw public data were reprocessed by TCRdb itself: fastp quality trimming at Q25, MiXCR clonotype calling, in-frame beta chains only. A single entry per CDR3 protein holds the most common genes and DNA from its merged rows. The V and J calls come from TCRdb's annotation, not from the publication. Counted in this sample were roughly 250,000 distinct CDR3 sequences; approximately 20% of them appeared once. The ten largest clones capture 50% to 75% of the sample.

A word on this clonotype: Its antigen target is currently unknown. No much larger clonotype is one base removed from it; base qualities were not supplied.

The sequencing sample was made of blood. The sequence came from a man aged 30-40 years with Graves' ophthalmopathy.

The CDR3 reads CASGRKTGSNQPQHF. Read as DNA, the sequence is TGTGCCAGCGGAAGAAAGACGGGGAGCAATCAGCCCCAGCATTTT. This chain joins TRBV12-3 or TRBV12-4 to TRBJ1-5; no D gene can be assigned with confidence. The CDR3 starts with the cysteine, ends with the phenylalanine, and has 15 residues. Only the CDR3 region is kept as DNA, spanning 45 bases read in frame from base 1. The V end loses 8 bases and the J end loses 1 base, and a stretch of 15 bases separates them.